The present TCR beta chain was sequenced within a study of blood T cells in healthy people across ages. Whole-study context: Researchers report that template switching captured about one barcoded beta molecule per two T cells.

A J-beta primer mix and a sample-barcoded 5' primer were used in a second PCR of about 7 to 11 cycles. Each CDR3 protein is one row after TCRdb ran MiXCR on the 5' RACE reads. Of roughly 1,000,000 distinct CDR3 sequences detected, almost 25% appear once; the ten largest clones hold around 0.7%. Trimming removed 6 bases at V and 2 bases at J, with 17 bases between. CDR3 length: 15 residues. Germline V gene data show CDR1 as MNHEY and CDR2 as SVGEGT. Each donor gave 9.5 to 10 milliliters of peripheral blood. Extractions gave at least 5.5 micrograms of total RNA per sample. This sample was shared with a second study, whose subject was T cells of mothers and their children. This second study notes: Regardless of relatedness, pairs show thymic selection shaping TCR recombination output in a similar manner.

The rearrangement links TRBV6-2 or TRBV6-3 to TRBJ2-7; D possibly corresponds to TRBD1 (5 bases). Material for sequencing was blood. This receptor was obtained from a girl aged 2 to 10 in good health. The CDR3 spells CASRTISEGAYEQYF. The CDR3 DNA follows: TGTGCCAGCAGAACAATTTCGGAAGGGGCCTACGAGCAGTACTTC.